This T cell receptor (beta chain) came from a study of cytomegalovirus exposure and HLA in healthy donors. Study conclusions and caveats: Among donors in an Asian-associated ancestry cluster, a later analysis reportedly found fewer N-insertions than the roughly 670-donor mean. Cytomegalovirus status, reportedly, was diagnosed with high specificity and sensitivity by the classifier.

This CDR3 is built from 15 residues. Trimming took off 3 bases at V and 7 bases at J, with 13 bases between the two ends. Germline CDR1 is LNHDA and CDR2 is SQIVND (reference sequence). PCR used 60 Vbeta primers and 13 Jbeta primers. Profiled with immunoSEQ multiplex PCR; TCRdb holds only in-frame clones, not every one. The sample shows 140,000 to 150,000 clones, 9.4% of them seen only once. This clone has a handful of counts. Antigen: not known. The sequencing sample was made of PBMCs. The chain recombines TRBV19 with TRBJ1-6; D perhaps matches TRBD1 (5 bases). This sequence originates from a male donor in good health and CMV-seronegative. CDR3 in DNA: TGTGCCAGTAGTATCGCCCCGACAGAGAATTCACCCCTCCACTTT. Translated: CASSIAPTENSPLHF.